These 14 T cell receptor beta chains share one sample of origin, sequenced in a study of T cell responses to AZD1222 COVID-19 vaccine. The table came from immunoSEQ multiplex PCR; TCRdb's copy has only in-frame clones and leaves some out. The sample lists some 130,000 clones, over 75% occurring once. The sample was peripheral blood, taken on day 0 of AZD1222 vaccination. The receptor source for this set is an adult in good health.

This chain connects TRBV18 to TRBJ2-6, with D perhaps TRBD2 (5 bases). The CDR3 extends over 16 amino acids. Germline lookup yields CDR1 KGHSH and CDR2 LQKENI. Trimming removed 6 bases at V and 5 bases at J, with 17 bases between. The DNA of the CDR3 is TGTGCCAGCTCTACTTACGCGCTCGGGAGGGCCAACGTCCTGACTTTC. It encodes CASSTYALGRANVLTF.

CDR3 sequence reads: CASSRVATNEKLFF. The CDR3 DNA follows: TGTGCCAGCAGTCGGGTTGCAACTAATGAAAAACTGTTTTTT. V usage is TRBV27 and J usage is TRBJ1-4, with unresolved D. Germline V gene sequence: CDR1 MNHEY, CDR2 SMNVEV (reference sequence). The CDR3 extends over 14 amino acids. The V end was cut by 5 bases, the J end by 0 bases, with 7 bases between.

The J gene is TRBJ2-2, the V gene TRBV12-5; a possible D gene is TRBD2 (6 bases). Germline CDR1 reads LGHNT; CDR2 reads FRNRAP. V lost 5 bases, J lost 2 bases, and 15 bases lay in between. The CDR3 extends over 16 amino acids. Here the CDR3 reads CASGPLRGVNTGELFF. The CDR3 nucleotides read TGTGCTAGTGGTCCCCTTCGCGGGGTTAACACCGGGGAGCTGTTTTTT.

This sequence joins TRBV5-4 and TRBJ2-5; 8 bases agree with TRBD1. Germline V gene data show CDR1 as SGHNT and CDR2 as YYREEE (reference sequence). V was clipped by 4 bases and J by 4 bases; unmatched bases: 3. This CDR3 region has 13 residues. As DNA, the CDR3 is TGTGCCAGCAGCGCGGACAGGGTAGAGACCCAGTACTTC. This encodes CASSADRVETQYF. The variable domain in full, with the rest retrieved from reference TRBV5-4 and TRBJ2-5, is ETGVTQSPTHLIKTRGQQVTLRCSSQSGHNTVSWYQQALGQGPQFIFQYYREEENGRGNFPPRFSGLQFPNYSSELNVNALELDDSALYLCASSADRVETQYFGPGTRLLVL.

This chain connects TRBV19 to TRBJ1-2, with D maybe TRBD1 (5 bases). The CDR3 is made up of 13 amino acids. Germline CDR1 and CDR2: LNHDA and SQIVND (reference sequence). V was pared by 5 bases and J by 7 bases, with 14 bases between. CDR3 in amino acids: CASSPQGERGYTF. In nucleotides, the CDR3 is TGTGCCAGTAGTCCCCAGGGAGAACGTGGCTACACCTTC.

The chain joins TRBV7-3 to TRBJ2-7, with 13 bases matching TRBD2. The CDR3 sequence is 15 residues long. The germline gives CDR1 SGHTA, CDR2 FQGTGA. J lost 4 bases, V lost 5 bases, and 5 bases had no gene match. The CDR3: CASSRGLAGVYEQYF. The CDR3 DNA reads as TGTGCCAGCAGCCGAGGACTAGCGGGAGTTTACGAGCAGTACTTC.

V is TRBV6-6 and J is TRBJ1-6; D is undetermined. This CDR3 is built from 14 residues. Germline V gives CDR1 MNHNY, CDR2 SVGAGI (reference sequence). Trimming removed 7 bases from V and 7 bases from J, with 14 bases in between. Here the CDR3 reads CASTLDLGNSPLHF. In DNA, the CDR3 is TGTGCCAGCACTTTAGACCTAGGCAATTCACCCCTCCACTTT.

The chain is built from TRBV5-1 and TRBJ2-1; 8 nucleotides line up with TRBD2. The CDR3 has 18 amino acids. CDR1 is SGHRS, CDR2 YFSETQ, per germline. V lost 5 bases, J lost 0 bases, and 13 bases stayed unmatched. The CDR3 protein is CASSSRAGGSSSYNEQFF. Here the CDR3 DNA reads TGCGCCAGCAGTTCCCGGGCGGGGGGCTCCAGCTCCTACAATGAGCAGTTCTTC.

The chain joins TRBV29-1 to TRBJ1-2; D is uncertain. Trimming shortened V by 7 bases and J by 4 bases, and 10 bases separated the two germline ends. The CDR3 contains 11 residues. Germline CDR1 is SQVTM and CDR2 is ANQGSEA. CDR3 sequence (DNA): TGCAGCGGACTTCTGGGCTATGGCTACACCTTC. It specifies CSGLLGYGYTF.

The V call is TRBV12-3 or TRBV12-4, the J call TRBJ2-1; D call uncertain. CDR3 length: 11 residues. V was pared by 6 bases and J by 4 bases, with 4 bases between. CDR3 in DNA: TGTGCCAGCAGGCAGTACAATGAGCAGTTCTTC. It specifies CASRQYNEQFF.

Only one count was recorded for this clone. The chain couples TRBV30 to TRBJ1-1, with D possibly being TRBD1 (5 bases). CDR3 length equals 13 residues. V lost 0 bases, J lost 5 bases, and 10 bases lay in between. Germline CDR1 and CDR2: GTSNPN and SVGIG (reference sequence). CDR3 loop: CAWSVGEGTEAFF. Here the CDR3 DNA reads TGTGCCTGGAGTGTGGGGGAGGGAACTGAAGCTTTCTTT.

The chain couples TRBV14 to TRBJ2-1; 14 nucleotides agree with TRBD2. The CDR3 covers 16 residues. Germline V gene lookup returns CDR1 SGHDN and CDR2 FVKESK. The V and J ends lost 2 bases and 4 bases, in that order; junction bases with no gene match: 1. The CDR3 spells CASSQRTSGRYNEQFF. CDR3 coding DNA: TGTGCCAGCAGCCAACGGACTAGCGGGAGGTACAATGAGCAGTTCTTC.

The gene calls are TRBV5-1 and TRBJ1-1; D is possibly TRBD1 (6 bases). The CDR3 loop spans 14 amino acids. Germline V gives CDR1 SGHRS, CDR2 YFSETQ. V lost 0 bases and J 7 bases, leaving 13 bases between the germline ends. This chain's CDR3 is CASSLGGAQGEAFF. In nucleotides, the CDR3 is TGCGCCAGCAGCTTGGGGGGGGCGCAGGGTGAAGCTTTCTTT. Drawing the rest from reference TRBV5-1 and TRBJ1-1, the complete variable domain is KAGVTQTPRYLIKTRGQQVTLSCSPISGHRSVSWYQQTPGQGLQFLFEYFSETQRNKGNFPGRFSGRQFSNSRSEMNVSTLELGDSALYLCASSLGGAQGEAFFGQGTRLTVV.

The genes are TRBV5-1 and TRBJ2-7; perhaps D is TRBD1 or TRBD2 (6 bases each). This CDR3 region has 17 residues. V gave up 4 bases and J gave up 3 bases, with 23 bases separating them. In germline, CDR1 is SGHRS, CDR2 YFSETQ. The DNA for the CDR3 is TGCGCCAGCAGCAGGGGTGGCGGAGGGGGGCCAATCTACGAGCAGTACTTC. This codes for CASSRGGGGGPIYEQYF.